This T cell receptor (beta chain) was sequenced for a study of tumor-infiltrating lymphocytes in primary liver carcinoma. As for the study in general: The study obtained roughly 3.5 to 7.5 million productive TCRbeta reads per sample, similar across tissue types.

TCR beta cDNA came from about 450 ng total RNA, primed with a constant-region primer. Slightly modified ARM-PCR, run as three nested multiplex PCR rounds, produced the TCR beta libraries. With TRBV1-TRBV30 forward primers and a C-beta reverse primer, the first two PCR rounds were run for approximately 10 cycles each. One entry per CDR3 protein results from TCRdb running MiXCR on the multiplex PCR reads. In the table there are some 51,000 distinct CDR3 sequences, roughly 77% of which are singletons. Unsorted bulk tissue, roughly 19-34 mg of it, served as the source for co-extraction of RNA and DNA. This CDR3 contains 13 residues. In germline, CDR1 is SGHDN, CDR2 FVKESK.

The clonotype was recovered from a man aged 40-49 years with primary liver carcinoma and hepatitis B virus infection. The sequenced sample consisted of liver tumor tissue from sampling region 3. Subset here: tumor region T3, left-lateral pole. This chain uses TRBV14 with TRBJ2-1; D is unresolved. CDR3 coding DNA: TGTATCAGCAGCCAAGAGACGGTGCATGAGCAGTTCTTC. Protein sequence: CISSQETVHEQFF.